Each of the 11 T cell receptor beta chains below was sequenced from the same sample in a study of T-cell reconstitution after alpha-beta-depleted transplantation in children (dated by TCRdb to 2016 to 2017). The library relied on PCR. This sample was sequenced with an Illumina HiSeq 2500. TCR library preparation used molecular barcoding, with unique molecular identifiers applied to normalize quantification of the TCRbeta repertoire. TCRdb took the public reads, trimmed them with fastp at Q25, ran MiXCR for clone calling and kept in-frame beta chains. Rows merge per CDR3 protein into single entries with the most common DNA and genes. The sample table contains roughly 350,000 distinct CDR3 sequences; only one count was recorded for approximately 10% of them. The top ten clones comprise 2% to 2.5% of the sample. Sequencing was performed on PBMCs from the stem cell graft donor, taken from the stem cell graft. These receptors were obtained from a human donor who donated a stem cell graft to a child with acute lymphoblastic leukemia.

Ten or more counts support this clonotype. CDR3 coding DNA: TGTGCCAGCAGTTTCGGACAGGGTGGCTACGAGCAGTACTTC. Amino acid sequence: CASSFGQGGYEQYF. The J gene is TRBJ2-7, the V gene TRBV12-3 or TRBV12-4; 8 positions agree with TRBD1. The CDR3 runs 14 residues. V was clipped by 3 bases and J by 3 bases; unmatched bases: 4.

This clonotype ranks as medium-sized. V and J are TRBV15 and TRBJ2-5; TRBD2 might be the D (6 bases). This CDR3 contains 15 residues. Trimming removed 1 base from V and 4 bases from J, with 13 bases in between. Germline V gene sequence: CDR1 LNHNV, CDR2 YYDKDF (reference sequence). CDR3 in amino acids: CATSRVEGRSETQYF. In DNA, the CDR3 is TGTGCCACCAGCAGAGTGGAGGGGAGGTCAGAGACCCAGTACTTC.

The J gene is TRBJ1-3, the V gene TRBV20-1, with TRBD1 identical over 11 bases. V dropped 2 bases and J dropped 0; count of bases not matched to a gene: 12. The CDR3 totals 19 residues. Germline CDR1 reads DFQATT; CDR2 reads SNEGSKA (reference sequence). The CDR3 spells CSARSLPGQGVYSGNTIYF. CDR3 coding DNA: TGCAGTGCTAGATCCCTACCGGGACAGGGGGTCTACTCTGGAAACACCATATATTTT.

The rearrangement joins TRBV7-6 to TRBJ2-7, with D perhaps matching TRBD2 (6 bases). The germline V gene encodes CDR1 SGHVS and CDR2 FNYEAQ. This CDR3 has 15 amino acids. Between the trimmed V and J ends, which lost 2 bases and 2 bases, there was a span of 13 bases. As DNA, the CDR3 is TGTGCCAGCAGCTTAAGGGGCGGAGGGGCCTACGAGCAGTACTTC. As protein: CASSLRGGGAYEQYF. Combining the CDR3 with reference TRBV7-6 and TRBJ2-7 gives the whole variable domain GAGVSQSPRYKVTKRGQDVALRCDPISGHVSLYWYRQALGQGPEFLTYFNYEAQQDKSGLPNDRFSAERPEGSISTLTIQRTEQRDSAMYRCASSLRGGGAYEQYFGPGTRLTVT.

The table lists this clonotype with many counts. The CDR3 sequence is CSAPGLADTDTQYF. The DNA for the CDR3 is TGCAGTGCTCCGGGACTAGCGGACACAGATACGCAGTATTTT. The chain employs TRBV20-1 and TRBJ2-3, with 11 positions matching TRBD2. Trimming cost V 5 bases and J 2 bases; bases outside gene matches: 3. Per the germline V gene, CDR1 is DFQATT and CDR2 is SNEGSKA (reference sequence). This CDR3 is 14 amino acids long.

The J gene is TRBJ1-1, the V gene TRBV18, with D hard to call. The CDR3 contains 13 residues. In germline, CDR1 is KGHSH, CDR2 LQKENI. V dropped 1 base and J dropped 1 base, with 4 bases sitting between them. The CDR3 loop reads CASSPLENTEAFF. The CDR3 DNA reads TGTGCCAGCTCACCACTGGAGAACACTGAAGCTTTCTTT.

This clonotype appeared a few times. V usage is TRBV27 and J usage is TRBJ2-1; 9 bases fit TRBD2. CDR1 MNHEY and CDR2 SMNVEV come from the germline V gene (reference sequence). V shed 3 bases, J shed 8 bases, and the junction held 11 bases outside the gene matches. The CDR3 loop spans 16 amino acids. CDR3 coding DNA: TGTGCCAGCAGTTTGCATAGCGGGAGCCTCTTAGATGAGCAGTTCTTC. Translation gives CASSLHSGSLLDEQFF.

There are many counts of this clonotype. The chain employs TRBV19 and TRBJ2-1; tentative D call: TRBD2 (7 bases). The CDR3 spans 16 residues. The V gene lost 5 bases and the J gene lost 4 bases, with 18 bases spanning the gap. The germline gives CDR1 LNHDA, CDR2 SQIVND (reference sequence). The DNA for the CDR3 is TGTGCCAGTAGTTTGGGTCTGGCGGGGGCTTACAATGAGCAGTTCTTC. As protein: CASSLGLAGAYNEQFF.

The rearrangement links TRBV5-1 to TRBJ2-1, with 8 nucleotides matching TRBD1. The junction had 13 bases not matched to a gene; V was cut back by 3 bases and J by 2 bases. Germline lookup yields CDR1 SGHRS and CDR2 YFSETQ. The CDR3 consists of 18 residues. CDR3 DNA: TGCGCCAGCAGCTGGGGGGACAGGACAATTTCCACCTACAATGAGCAGTTCTTC. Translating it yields CASSWGDRTISTYNEQFF.

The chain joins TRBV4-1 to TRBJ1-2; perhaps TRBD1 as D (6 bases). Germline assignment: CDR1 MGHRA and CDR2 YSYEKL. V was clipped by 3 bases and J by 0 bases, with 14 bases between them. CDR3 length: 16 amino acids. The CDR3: CASSQGEDSANYGYTF. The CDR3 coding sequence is TGCGCCAGCAGCCAGGGAGAGGACAGCGCTAACTATGGCTACACCTTC.

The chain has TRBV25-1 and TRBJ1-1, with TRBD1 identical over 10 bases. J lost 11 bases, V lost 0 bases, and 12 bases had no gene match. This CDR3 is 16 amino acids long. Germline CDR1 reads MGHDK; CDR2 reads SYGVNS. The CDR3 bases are TGTGCCAGCAGTGAATATGGGGACAGGGGCCTCCGTGGCGCTTTCTTT. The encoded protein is CASSEYGDRGLRGAFF.